Sequencing of this T cell receptor beta chain was carried out in a study of blood T cell repertoires in COVID-19. Looking at the study overall: Acute-phase and convalescent COVID-19 samples originated in the United States, Italy and Spain. From T cells, B-cell-depleted T cells, or PBMCs came the material, which was cDNA or gDNA.

The CDR3 is 15 residues long. V trimming: 0 bases; J trimming: 3 bases; junction bases outside the gene matches: 5. Per the germline V gene, CDR1 is MNHEY and CDR2 is SMNVEV (reference sequence). The authors' processing: Amplification of reference gene primers provided the estimated nucleated cell counts. The method was immunoSEQ multiplex PCR; TCRdb's version includes in-frame clones alone and lacks a portion of them. The DNA gave D and trimming, while V, J and clone size come from that table. This table has 200,000 to 300,000 clones, 70% to 90% appearing once. The receptor was derived from a woman between 25 and 40 years old with acute or convalescent COVID-19. The specimen sequenced was peripheral blood. V is TRBV27 and J is TRBJ2-7; TRBD2 aligns across 7 bases. CDR3 bases: TGTGCCAGCAGTTTATCCCCAGCGGGAAGCTACGAGCAGTACTTC. Translating it yields CASSLSPAGSYEQYF.